Following are 21 T cell receptor beta chains from one sample sequenced in a study of T cells in Graves' hyperthyroidism and ophthalmopathy. TCR beta CDR3 regions were amplified from RNA transcripts. During a first-round RT-PCR of the TCR CDR3, the HTBI primer set was used. TCRdb reprocessed the multiplex PCR reads with MiXCR, giving one entry per CDR3 protein. The sample has under 750,000 distinct CDR3 sequences; approximately 19% are singletons. The sample consisted of blood. These TCRs come from a woman aged 50 to 60 with Graves' hyperthyroidism that later progressed to Graves' ophthalmopathy.

The genes are TRBV19 and TRBJ1-2; D perhaps matches TRBD1 (5 bases). Germline V CDR1 and CDR2: LNHDA, SQIVND (reference sequence). V lost 3 bases, J lost 2 bases, and 10 bases lay in between. This CDR3 spans 14 amino acids. The CDR3 spells CASSIASGNYGYTF. The CDR3, as DNA: TGTGCCAGTAGTATCGCCTCAGGGAACTATGGCTACACCTTC.

This clonotype came up many times. This chain connects TRBV20-1 to TRBJ2-5; 11 bases are shared with TRBD2. Losses at the gene ends were 4 bases for V and 5 bases for J; bases not matched to a gene: 9. Germline V CDR1 and CDR2: DFQATT, SNEGSKA (reference sequence). This CDR3 is built from 15 residues. The CDR3 DNA is TGCAGTGCTACCGATCCTAGCGGGGGGCGGGAGACCCAGTACTTC. This encodes CSATDPSGGRETQYF.

This chain connects TRBV28 to TRBJ2-1; D is perhaps TRBD2 (5 bases). The CDR3 runs to 14 residues. Trimming left V 5 bases short and J 13 bases short, with 21 bases between. Looked up from germline, CDR1 is MDHEN and CDR2 is SYDVKM. The CDR3 protein is CASSPPPTSSHQFF. The CDR3 region has the DNA TGTGCCAGCAGTCCACCCCCTACTAGTTCCCATCAGTTCTTC.

CDR3 residues: CASSSAPGPDTTGELFF. DNA for the CDR3: TGTGCCAGCAGCTCAGCCCCGGGACCAGACACCACCGGGGAGCTGTTTTTT. The genes are TRBV9 and TRBJ2-2, with D tentatively TRBD1 or TRBD2 (5 bases each). Trimming left V 4 bases short and J 4 bases short, with 20 bases between. The CDR3 sequence is 17 residues long. CDR1 and CDR2 from the germline V gene are SGDLS and YYNGEE. The complete variable domain, with remaining parts taken from reference TRBV9 and TRBJ2-2, reads DSGVTQTPKHLITATGQRVTLRCSPRSGDLSVYWYQQSLDQGLQFLIQYYNGEERAKGNILERFSAQQFPDLHSELNLSSLELGDSALYFCASSSAPGPDTTGELFFGEGSRLTVL.

In its sample, this clonotype was seen once. The chain recombines TRBV12-3 or TRBV12-4 with TRBJ2-7; tentatively, D is TRBD1 or TRBD2 (5 bases each). V was cut by 6 bases and J by 3 bases, with 24 bases left in between. CDR3 length equals 17 residues. CDR3 in amino acids: CASSTKPRLRGSYEQYF. As DNA, the CDR3 is TGTGCCAGCAGCACCAAACCCCGGTTGAGGGGCAGCTACGAGCAGTACTTC.

This clonotype occurred a few times. The chain employs TRBV5-1 and TRBJ2-2; D remains unclear. Germline loops: CDR1 SGHRS, CDR2 YFSETQ. Trimming pared 1 base from V and 1 base from J, leaving 8 bases between. The CDR3 is made up of 15 amino acids. The CDR3 loop is CASSLSTQNTGELFF. DNA of the CDR3: TGCGCCAGCAGCTTGTCTACCCAGAACACCGGGGAGCTGTTTTTT.

This clonotype was observed many times. As DNA, the CDR3 is TGTGCCAGCAGCTTTCAGGGCTTGGACACTGAAGCTTTCTTT. Its protein is CASSFQGLDTEAFF. V gene TRBV7-3 combines with J gene TRBJ1-1; perhaps TRBD1 as D (5 bases). V dropped 3 bases and J dropped 3 bases, with 11 bases sitting between them. Germline-derived CDR1 and CDR2 are SGHTA and FQGTGA. CDR3 length: 14 residues.

This clonotype has at least ten counts. V is TRBV12-3 or TRBV12-4 and J is TRBJ2-4; D gene unclear. Deletions cut 4 bases from V and 0 bases from J, with 10 bases between. The CDR3 contains 15 residues. As DNA, the CDR3 is TGTGCCAGCAGTTCACGTTCACTAGCCAAAAACATTCAGTACTTC. Protein product: CASSSRSLAKNIQYF.

This clonotype was seen a few times. The genes are TRBV9 and TRBJ2-3; 7 nucleotides align to TRBD2. Trimming took 3 bases from V and 2 from J; bases not matched to a gene: 6. The CDR3 consists of 15 residues. CDR1 is SGDLS, CDR2 YYNGEE, per germline. The CDR3 protein is CASSDPGLPTDTQYF. The CDR3, as DNA: TGTGCCAGCAGCGATCCGGGACTACCCACAGATACGCAGTATTTT.

V usage is TRBV9 and J usage is TRBJ1-2, with a possible D match to TRBD1 (6 bases). The CDR3 length is 15 residues. Trimming removed 4 bases from V and 4 bases from J, with 17 bases in between. Germline V CDR1 and CDR2: SGDLS, YYNGEE. For the CDR3, the DNA is TGTGCCAGCAGCCAGCCCCAGGACAGCATCTATGGCTACACCTTC. This codes for CASSQPQDSIYGYTF.

This clonotype was detected many times. CDR3 DNA: TGTGCCAGCAGCCTTCAACACGGGGGGGGTTTGGAGACCCAGTACTTC. Protein product: CASSLQHGGGLETQYF. The V call is TRBV11-2, the J call TRBJ2-5, with TRBD2 matching 8 bases. Germline CDR1 SGHAT, CDR2 FQNNGV. This CDR3 has 16 amino acids. V lost 5 bases to trimming and J lost 5 bases; unmatched junction nucleotides: 13.

The sample holds many counts of this clonotype. The gene calls are TRBV20-1 and TRBJ1-1; D not certain. Trimming took off 5 bases at V and 4 bases at J, with 11 bases between the two ends. The CDR3 is 12 residues long. The germline CDR1 and CDR2 sequences are DFQATT and SNEGSKA (reference sequence). DNA of the CDR3: TGCAGTGCTGCGGAGAGTGGCACTGAAGCTTTCTTT. The encoded protein is CSAAESGTEAFF.

On this clonotype: The junction shows a germline mismatch at one end, possibly a read error. The rearrangement links TRBV6-2 or TRBV6-3 to TRBJ1-1; D is unresolved. The CDR3 has 13 amino acids. Germline loops: CDR1 MNHEY, CDR2 SVGEGT. This CDR3 reads CASSYREHTEAFF. In DNA form, the CDR3 reads TGTGCCAGCAGTTACAGGGAGCACACCGAAGCTTTCTTT.

There are many counts of this clonotype. The chain has TRBV7-8 and TRBJ2-5, with TRBD1 matching over 9 bases. V shed 8 bases, J shed 5 bases, and the junction held 12 bases outside the gene matches. The CDR3 extends over 15 amino acids. Germline-derived CDR1 and CDR2 are SGHVS and FQNEAQ. CDR3 DNA sequence: TGTGCCAGCGGCACGCGGGGGACAGGGCGTGAGACCCAGTACTTC. Translation: CASGTRGTGRETQYF.

This clonotype came up many times. This rearrangement joins TRBV5-1 to TRBJ1-1, with D possibly being TRBD1 (6 bases). The CDR3 runs 12 residues. Germline V gene data show CDR1 as SGHRS and CDR2 as YFSETQ. The V gene lost 3 bases and the J gene lost 7 bases, with 10 bases spanning the gap. The CDR3 nucleotides read TGCGCCAGCAGCTCGAGGGGGAGTGAAGCTTTCTTT. It is translated as CASSSRGSEAFF.

In nucleotides, the CDR3 is TGTGCCAGCAGTGACCCGGGGGCAGGGGGGCCCACTGAAGCTTTCTTT. It yields the protein CASSDPGAGGPTEAFF. This chain joins TRBV6-1 and TRBJ1-1; 7 nucleotides match TRBD1. This CDR3 comprises 16 residues. The germline CDR1 and CDR2 sequences are MNHNS and SASEGT. The trim removed 3 bases at V and 4 bases at J, leaving 11 bases unmatched.

The rearrangement joins TRBV6-1 to TRBJ1-1, with 8 positions matching TRBD1. CDR3 length: 14 amino acids. Germline trimming cut 7 bases from V and 3 bases from J; bases unmatched to any gene: 7. The germline CDR1 and CDR2 sequences are MNHNS and SASEGT. DNA of the CDR3: TGTGCCAGCACTAGGACAGGGAAGGACACTGAAGCTTTCTTT. Its protein is CASTRTGKDTEAFF.

This clonotype was observed at least ten times. The chain employs TRBV15 and TRBJ1-6, with a possible D match to TRBD1 (6 bases). Germline V lookup: CDR1 LNHNV, CDR2 YYDKDF (reference sequence). This CDR3 has 16 residues. Trimming removed 0 bases from V and 7 bases from J, with 13 bases in between. CDR3 amino acids: CATSRDLTGKNSPLHF. In DNA form, the CDR3 reads TGTGCCACCAGCAGAGATCTTACAGGGAAAAATTCACCCCTCCACTTT.

To note about this clonotype: Germline is not matched at one junction end, which may reflect a read error. The J gene is TRBJ2-1, the V gene TRBV7-9; no firm D call. This CDR3 has 13 amino acids. CDR1 is SEHNR and CDR2 is FQNEAQ in the germline V gene (reference sequence). CDR3 amino acids: CASSLVSDNEQFF. The CDR3 bases are TGTGCCAGCAGCTTAGTCTCCGACAATGAGCAGTTCTTC. Looking up the rest from reference TRBV7-9 and TRBJ2-1 gives the full variable domain: DTGVSQNPRHKITKRGQNVTFRCDPISEHNRLYWYRQTLGQGPEFLTYFQNEAQLEKSRLLSDRFSAERPKGSFSTLEIQRTEQGDSAMYLCASSLVSDNEQFFGPGTRLTVL.

This clonotype was observed at least ten times. V is TRBV27 and J is TRBJ2-1; D is perhaps TRBD2 (6 bases). The CDR3 is 18 amino acids. Germline assignment: CDR1 MNHEY and CDR2 SMNVEV (reference sequence). V was cut by 3 bases and J by 9 bases, with 27 bases left in between. The CDR3 nucleotides read TGTGCCAGCAGTTTTGTCGCGTATTCCGCAACTAGCAATCGTGAGCAGTTCTTC. Translating it yields CASSFVAYSATSNREQFF.

This clonotype was seen many times. The chain recombines TRBV7-8 with TRBJ1-1, with D unclear. In germline, CDR1 is SGHVS, CDR2 FQNEAQ. The CDR3 is made up of 12 amino acids. V gave up 6 bases and J gave up 5 bases, with 10 bases separating them. The CDR3 nucleotides read TGTGCCAGCAGACGTCGAGGGACTGAAGCTTTCTTT. Its translation is CASRRRGTEAFF.